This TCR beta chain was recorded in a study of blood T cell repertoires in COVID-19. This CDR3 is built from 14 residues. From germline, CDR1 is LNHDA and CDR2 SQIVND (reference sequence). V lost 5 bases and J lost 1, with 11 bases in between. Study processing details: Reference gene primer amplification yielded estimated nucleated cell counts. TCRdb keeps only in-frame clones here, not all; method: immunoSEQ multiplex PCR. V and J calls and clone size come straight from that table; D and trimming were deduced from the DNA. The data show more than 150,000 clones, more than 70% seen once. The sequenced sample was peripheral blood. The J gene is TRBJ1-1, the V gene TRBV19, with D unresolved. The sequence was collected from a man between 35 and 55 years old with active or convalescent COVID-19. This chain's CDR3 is CASSRDGRNTEAFF. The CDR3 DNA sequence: TGTGCCAGTAGTCGCGACGGGAGGAACACTGAAGCTTTCTTT.